Listed below are T cell receptor beta chains from one sample, sequenced in a study of blood T cell repertoires in COVID-19. Data came from immunoSEQ multiplex PCR; TCRdb stores just in-frame clones and leaves some out. The sample lists a few hundred thousand clones, less than 90% occurring once. The specimen was PBMCs or T cells enriched from blood (not recorded which). These receptor sequences come from a woman between 55 and 75 years old who had recovered from COVID-19. Both conserved end residues are part of each CDR3.

V	J	CDR3
TRBV2	TRBJ1-6	CASNPTSSSYNSPLHF
TRBV5-1	TRBJ2-7	CASSMPQESSSYEQYF
TRBV15	TRBJ1-4	CATSSRTGTGALNEKLFF
TRBV12-3/TRBV12-4	TRBJ1-1	CASSPRQGSEAFF
TRBV5-6	TRBJ1-2	CASSLEVGKGQAYGYTF
TRBV3-1/TRBV3-2	TRBJ1-3	CASSQDRGNTIYF
TRBV2	TRBJ1-1	CASREENTGQLNTEAFF
TRBV9	TRBJ1-6	CASSVGETGWNSPLHF
TRBV24-1	TRBJ2-7	CATSDSRGAYEQYF
TRBV12-5	TRBJ2-7	CASGLGQGSSYEQYF
TRBV19	TRBJ1-3	CASNTGTGNTIYF
TRBV19	TRBJ2-1	CASSWGRGAPLNEQFF
TRBV6-5	TRBJ1-1	CASRLGVNTEAFF
TRBV6-1	TRBJ1-2	CASSELGSWSYGYTF
TRBV3-1/TRBV3-2	TRBJ2-1	CASSYSGGNEQFF
TRBV3-1/TRBV3-2	TRBJ1-6	CASRVREYSPLHF
TRBV3-1/TRBV3-2	TRBJ1-6	CASSQDLSGYSPLHF
TRBV5-6	TRBJ1-1	CASSSSTQGAFF
TRBV11-2	TRBJ2-7	CASSLGGGTYEQYF
TRBV19	TRBJ1-2	CASTGTVGNYGYTF
TRBV6-5	TRBJ1-5	CASRRTGGLNQPQHF
TRBV11-2	TRBJ2-1	CASSLGLGGGYNEQFF
TRBV12-5	TRBJ2-3	CASGPGQGYTDTQYF
TRBV5-1	TRBJ1-3	CASSLGQVVSGNTIYF
TRBV2	TRBJ2-3	CASSEWGSGGFTDTQYF
TRBV12-5	TRBJ2-6	CASGLTGEGSGANVLTF
TRBV27	TRBJ1-2	CASTRTGGFGYTF
TRBV14	TRBJ2-3	CATSQGLSTDTQYF
TRBV7-2	TRBJ1-2	CASSLTFNYGYTF
TRBV15	TRBJ2-2	CATSNRQGTGELFF
TRBV6-5	TRBJ1-6	CASRTSSYNSPLHF
TRBV19	TRBJ2-7	CASRLRDRQYF
TRBV11-2	TRBJ2-5	CASSLVWRGGQETQYF
TRBV6-5	TRBJ1-2	CASTDRGRNYGYTF
TRBV19	TRBJ1-5	CASRDRGIHQPQHF
TRBV2	TRBJ1-5	CASLSEAGIGQPQHF
TRBV27	TRBJ1-1	CASSSKGLGQQKAFF
TRBV9	TRBJ1-6	CASSPGRRDNSPLHF
TRBV29-1	TRBJ1-1	CCGQRNTEAFF
TRBV2	TRBJ1-1	CASSAIGTGMNTEAFF
TRBV5-1	TRBJ1-4	CASSLEGARNEKLFF
TRBV19	TRBJ1-2	CASSILSRPYGYTF
TRBV3-1/TRBV3-2	TRBJ1-5	CASSQGTGGNQPQHF
TRBV5-1	TRBJ1-6	CASSLAGRGLRSPLHF
TRBV12-3/TRBV12-4	TRBJ1-2	CASSLGGGYGYTF
TRBV5-1	TRBJ2-7	CASSFPPFTGTPYEQYF
TRBV27	TRBJ1-6	CASSLDTAYSPLHF
TRBV7-2	TRBJ1-2	CASSSLYYGYTF
TRBV11-2	TRBJ2-2	CASSLVSGWSTGELFF
TRBV6-4	TRBJ1-2	CASSEDCRYNYGYTF
TRBV27	TRBJ1-1	CASSLLGGGGGTAFF
TRBV27	TRBJ1-2	CASSTGGRGYGYTF
TRBV2	TRBJ2-1	CASRAFVGQNNEQFF
TRBV9	TRBJ2-2	CASQQGPLGATGELFF